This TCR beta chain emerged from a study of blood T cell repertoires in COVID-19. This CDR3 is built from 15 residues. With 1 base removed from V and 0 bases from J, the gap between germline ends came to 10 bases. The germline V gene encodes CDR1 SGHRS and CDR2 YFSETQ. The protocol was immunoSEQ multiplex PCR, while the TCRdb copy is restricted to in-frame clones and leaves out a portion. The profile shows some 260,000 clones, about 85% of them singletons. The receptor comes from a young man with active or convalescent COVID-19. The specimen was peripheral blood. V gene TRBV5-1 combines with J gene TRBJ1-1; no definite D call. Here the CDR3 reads CASSLFDTLNTEAFF. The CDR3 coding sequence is TGCGCCAGCAGCTTGTTCGACACTTTGAACACTGAAGCTTTCTTT.